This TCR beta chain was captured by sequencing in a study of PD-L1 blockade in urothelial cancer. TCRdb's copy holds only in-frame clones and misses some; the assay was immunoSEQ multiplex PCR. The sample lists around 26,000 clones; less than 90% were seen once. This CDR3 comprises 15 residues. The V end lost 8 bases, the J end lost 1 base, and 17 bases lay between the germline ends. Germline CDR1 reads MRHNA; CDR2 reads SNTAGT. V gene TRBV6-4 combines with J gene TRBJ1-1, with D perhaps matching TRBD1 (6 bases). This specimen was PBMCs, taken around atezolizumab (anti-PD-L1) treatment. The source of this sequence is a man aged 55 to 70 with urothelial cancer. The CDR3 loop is CASGPSGTPNTEAFF. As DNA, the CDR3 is TGTGCCAGCGGGCCATCCGGGACACCGAACACTGAAGCTTTCTTT.